This T cell receptor beta chain was captured in a study of shared T cell receptors in the human thymus. CDR3 length: 14 amino acids. Germline values: CDR1 MGHRA, CDR2 YSYEKL. Trimming removed 2 bases from V and 10 bases from J, with 15 bases in between. This table comes from immunoSEQ multiplex PCR, and its TCRdb copy is limited to in-frame clones, with some not included. Counted here are over 650,000 clones, 80% to 90% occurring once; the ten biggest clones make up roughly 0.0087%. The same specimen was also included in a second study, on human thymus T cells. That paper notes: Healthy Finnish infants undergoing corrective surgery for congenital heart defects provided the donor material. Corrective heart surgery yielded resections, and these provided the thymus tissue. What appeared biased in thymic and blood repertoires was the usage of V and J genes. Unrelated individuals reportedly shared highly overlapping thymic TCR repertoires.

Sequencing was done on a sample of thymocytes. V and J are TRBV4-1 and TRBJ2-4, with D tentatively TRBD1 (7 bases). The TCR sequence derives from a boy under two years old with a congenital heart defect. This CDR3 is CASSQSPAGGIQYF. The CDR3 DNA reads as TGCGCCAGCAGCCAAAGCCCGGCAGGGGGGATTCAGTACTTC.